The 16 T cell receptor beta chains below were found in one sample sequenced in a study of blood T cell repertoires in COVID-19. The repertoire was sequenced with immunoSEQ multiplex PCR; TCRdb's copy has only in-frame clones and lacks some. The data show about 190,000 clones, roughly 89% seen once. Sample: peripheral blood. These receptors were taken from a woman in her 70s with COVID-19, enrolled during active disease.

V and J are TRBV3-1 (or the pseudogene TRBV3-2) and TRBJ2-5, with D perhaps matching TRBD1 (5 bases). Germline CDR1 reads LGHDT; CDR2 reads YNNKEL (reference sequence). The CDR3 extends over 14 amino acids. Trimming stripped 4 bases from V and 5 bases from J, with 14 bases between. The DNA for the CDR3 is TGTGCCAGCAGCCCTTGGACAAGGGCCGAGACCCAGTACTTC. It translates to CASSPWTRAETQYF.

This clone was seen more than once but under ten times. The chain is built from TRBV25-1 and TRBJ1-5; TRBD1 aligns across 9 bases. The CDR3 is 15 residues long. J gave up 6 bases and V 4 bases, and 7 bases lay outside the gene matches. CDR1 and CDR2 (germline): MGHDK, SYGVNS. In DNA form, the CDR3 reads TGTGCCAGCAGTGGAGACAGGGGGTATGGTCAGCCCCAGCATTTT. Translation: CASSGDRGYGQPQHF.

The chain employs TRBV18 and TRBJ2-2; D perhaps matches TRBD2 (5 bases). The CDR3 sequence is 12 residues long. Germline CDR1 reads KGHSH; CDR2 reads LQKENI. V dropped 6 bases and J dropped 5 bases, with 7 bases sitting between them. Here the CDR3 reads CASSRGTGELFF. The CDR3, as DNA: TGTGCCAGCTCCCGAGGGACCGGGGAGCTGTTTTTT.

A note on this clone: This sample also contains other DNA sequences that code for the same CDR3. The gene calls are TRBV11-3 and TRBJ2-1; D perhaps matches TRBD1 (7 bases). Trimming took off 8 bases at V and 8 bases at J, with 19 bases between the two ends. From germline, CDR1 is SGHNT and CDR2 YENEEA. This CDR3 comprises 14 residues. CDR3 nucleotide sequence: TGTGCCAGCTCATTGGGGGGACAGATCGATGAGCAGTTCTTC. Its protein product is CASSLGGQIDEQFF.

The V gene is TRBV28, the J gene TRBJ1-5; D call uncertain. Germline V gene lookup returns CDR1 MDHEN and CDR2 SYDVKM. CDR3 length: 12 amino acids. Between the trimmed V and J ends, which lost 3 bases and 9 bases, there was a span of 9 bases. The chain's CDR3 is CASSFSGRPQHF. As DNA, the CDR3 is TGTGCCAGCAGTTTTTCGGGTCGGCCCCAGCATTTT.

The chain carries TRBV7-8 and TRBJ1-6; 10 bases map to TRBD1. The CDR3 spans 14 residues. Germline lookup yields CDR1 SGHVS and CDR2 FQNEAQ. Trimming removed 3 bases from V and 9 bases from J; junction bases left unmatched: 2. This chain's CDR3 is CASSFDRGPSPLHF. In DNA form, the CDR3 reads TGTGCCAGCAGCTTTGACAGGGGGCCTTCACCCCTCCACTTT.

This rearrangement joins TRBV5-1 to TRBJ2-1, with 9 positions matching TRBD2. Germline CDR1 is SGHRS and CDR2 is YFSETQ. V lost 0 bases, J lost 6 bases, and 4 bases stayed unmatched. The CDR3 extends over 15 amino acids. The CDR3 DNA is TGCGCCAGCAGCTTGGCTGCGGGAGGGCTCAATGAGCAGTTCTTC. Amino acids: CASSLAAGGLNEQFF. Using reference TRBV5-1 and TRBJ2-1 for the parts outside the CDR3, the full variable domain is KAGVTQTPRYLIKTRGQQVTLSCSPISGHRSVSWYQQTPGQGLQFLFEYFSETQRNKGNFPGRFSGRQFSNSRSEMNVSTLELGDSALYLCASSLAAGGLNEQFFGPGTRLTVL.

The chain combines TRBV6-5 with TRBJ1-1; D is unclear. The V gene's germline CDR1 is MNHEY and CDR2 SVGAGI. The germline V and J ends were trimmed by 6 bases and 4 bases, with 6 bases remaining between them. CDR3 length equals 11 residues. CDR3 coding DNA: TGTGCCAGCAGGGGCCCCACTGAAGCTTTCTTT. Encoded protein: CASRGPTEAFF.

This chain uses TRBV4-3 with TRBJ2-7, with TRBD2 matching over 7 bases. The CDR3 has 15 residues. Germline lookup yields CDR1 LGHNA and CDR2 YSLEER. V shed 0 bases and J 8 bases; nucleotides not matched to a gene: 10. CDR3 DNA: TGCGCCAGCAGCCAAGATGGGACTAAAGAGCTTCAGCAGTACTTC. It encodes CASSQDGTKELQQYF.

CDR3 nucleotides: TGTGCTAGTGGTCCGAAGACAGGGGATCGGGAGACCCAGTACTTC. This sequence encodes CASGPKTGDRETQYF. J is TRBJ2-5 and V is TRBV12-5; 8 bases are shared with TRBD1. Germline assignment: CDR1 LGHNT and CDR2 FRNRAP. The CDR3 length is 15 residues. V lost 5 bases, J lost 5 bases, and 10 bases stayed unmatched.

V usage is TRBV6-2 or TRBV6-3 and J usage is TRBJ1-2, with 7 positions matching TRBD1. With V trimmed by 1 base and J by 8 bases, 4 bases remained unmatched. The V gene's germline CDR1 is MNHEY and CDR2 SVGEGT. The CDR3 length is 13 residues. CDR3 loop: CASSYLQGNGYTF. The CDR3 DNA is TGTGCCAGCAGTTACTTACAGGGGAACGGCTACACCTTC.

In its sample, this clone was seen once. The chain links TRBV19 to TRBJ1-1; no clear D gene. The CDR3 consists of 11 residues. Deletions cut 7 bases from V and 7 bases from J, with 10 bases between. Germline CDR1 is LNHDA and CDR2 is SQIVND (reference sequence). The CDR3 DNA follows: TGTGCCAGTACGGTCGGTCTTGAAGCTTTCTTT. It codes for CASTVGLEAFF.

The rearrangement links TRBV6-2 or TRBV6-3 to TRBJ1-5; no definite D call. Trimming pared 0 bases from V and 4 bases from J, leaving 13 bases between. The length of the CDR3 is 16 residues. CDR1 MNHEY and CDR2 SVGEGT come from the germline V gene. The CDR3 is CASSYSGSRGNQPQHF. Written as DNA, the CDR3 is TGTGCCAGCAGTTACTCAGGCAGCCGCGGGAATCAGCCCCAGCATTTT.

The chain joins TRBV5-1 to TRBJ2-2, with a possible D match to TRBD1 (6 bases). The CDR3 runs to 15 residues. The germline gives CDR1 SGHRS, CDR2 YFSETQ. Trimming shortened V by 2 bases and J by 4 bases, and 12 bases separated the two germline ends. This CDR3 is CASSLYTGSTGELFF. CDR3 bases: TGCGCCAGCAGCTTATACACAGGGTCCACCGGGGAGCTGTTTTTT.

CDR3 in amino acids: CSASGGNFIDEQFF. The CDR3, as DNA: TGCAGTGCTAGTGGAGGGAACTTTATCGATGAGCAGTTCTTC. This sequence joins TRBV20-1 and TRBJ2-1; TRBD2 might be the D (6 bases). CDR3 size: 14 residues. Looked up from germline, CDR1 is DFQATT and CDR2 is SNEGSKA (reference sequence). V dropped 3 bases and J dropped 8 bases, with 17 bases sitting between them.

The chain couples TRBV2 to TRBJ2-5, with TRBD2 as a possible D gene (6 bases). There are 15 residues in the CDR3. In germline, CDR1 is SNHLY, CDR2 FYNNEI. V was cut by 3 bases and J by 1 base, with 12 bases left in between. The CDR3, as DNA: TGTGCCAGCAGTGACCCCGGGGGATCCCAAGAGACCCAGTACTTC. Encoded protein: CASSDPGGSQETQYF.